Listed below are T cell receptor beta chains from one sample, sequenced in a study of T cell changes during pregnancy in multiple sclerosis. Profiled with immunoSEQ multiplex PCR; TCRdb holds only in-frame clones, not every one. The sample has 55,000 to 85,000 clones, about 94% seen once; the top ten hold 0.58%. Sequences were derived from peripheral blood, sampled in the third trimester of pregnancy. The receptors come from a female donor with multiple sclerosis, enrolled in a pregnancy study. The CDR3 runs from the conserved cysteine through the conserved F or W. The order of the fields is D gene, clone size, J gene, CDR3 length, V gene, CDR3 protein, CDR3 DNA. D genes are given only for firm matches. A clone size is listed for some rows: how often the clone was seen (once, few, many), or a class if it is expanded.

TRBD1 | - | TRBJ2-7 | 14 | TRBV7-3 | CASSLTGQAYEQYF | TGTGCCAGCAGCTTAACCGGACAGGCCTACGAGCAGTACTTC
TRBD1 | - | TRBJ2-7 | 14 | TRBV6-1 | CASSEGQGRGEQYF | TGTGCCAGCAGTGAAGGACAGGGGAGAGGCGAGCAGTACTTC
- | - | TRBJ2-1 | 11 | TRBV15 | CATSRLAEQFF | TGTGCCACCAGCAGACTTGCGGAGCAGTTCTTC
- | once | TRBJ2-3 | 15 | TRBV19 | CASRVSAGGTDTQYF | TGTGCCAGTAGGGTTTCGGCAGGGGGCACAGATACGCAGTATTTT
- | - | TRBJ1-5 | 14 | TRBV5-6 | CASSLNGEGQPQHF | TGTGCCAGCAGCTTAAACGGGGAAGGGCAGCCCCAGCATTTT
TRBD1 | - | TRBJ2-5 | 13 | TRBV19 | CASNRGIGETQYF | TGTGCCAGTAACAGGGGAATTGGAGAGACCCAGTACTTC
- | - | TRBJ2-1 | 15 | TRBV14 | CASSQDLGGDNEQFF | TGTGCCAGCAGCCAAGATCTGGGCGGGGACAATGAGCAGTTCTTC
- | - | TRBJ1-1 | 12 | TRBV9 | CASSPTVGEAFF | TGTGCCAGCAGCCCGACAGTAGGTGAAGCTTTCTTT
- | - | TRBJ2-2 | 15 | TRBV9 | CASSVWGTTTGELFF | TGTGCCAGCAGCGTATGGGGGACAACCACCGGGGAGCTGTTTTTT
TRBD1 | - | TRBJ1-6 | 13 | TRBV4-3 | CASSPDRGSPLHF | TGCGCCAGCAGCCCGGACAGGGGATCACCCCTCCACTTT
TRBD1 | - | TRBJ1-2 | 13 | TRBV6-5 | CASRFPGGQGYTF | TGTGCCAGCAGGTTTCCAGGGGGACAAGGCTACACCTTC
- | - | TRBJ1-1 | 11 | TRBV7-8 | CASSPDTEAFF | TGTGCCAGCAGCCCGGACACTGAAGCTTTCTTT
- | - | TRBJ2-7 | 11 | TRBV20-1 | CSARTTYEQYF | TGCAGTGCTAGAACAACCTACGAGCAGTACTTC
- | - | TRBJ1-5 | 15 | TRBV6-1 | CASSEGSHSNQPQHF | TGTGCCAGCAGTGAAGGCAGTCATAGCAATCAGCCCCAGCATTTT
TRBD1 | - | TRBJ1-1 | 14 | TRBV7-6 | CASSLYRGRTEAFF | TGTGCCAGCAGCTTATACAGGGGGCGGACTGAAGCTTTCTTT
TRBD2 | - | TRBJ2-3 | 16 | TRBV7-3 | CASSSTTSGYTDTQYF | TGTGCCAGCAGCTCCACGACTAGCGGGTACACAGATACGCAGTATTTT
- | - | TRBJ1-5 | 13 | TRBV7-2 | CASSLAQNQPQHF | TGTGCCAGCAGCTTGGCCCAGAATCAGCCCCAGCATTTT
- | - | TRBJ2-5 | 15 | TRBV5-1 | CASSSRGGEGETQYF | TGCGCCAGCAGCTCCCGAGGGGGTGAGGGAGAGACCCAGTACTTC
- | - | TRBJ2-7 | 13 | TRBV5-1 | CASSSQGTYEQYF | TGCGCCAGCAGCTCACAGGGTACCTACGAGCAGTACTTC
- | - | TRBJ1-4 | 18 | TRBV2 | CASSAGTRRLTTNEKLFF | TGTGCCAGCAGCGCCGGGACTCGGCGGTTAACAACTAATGAAAAACTGTTTTTT
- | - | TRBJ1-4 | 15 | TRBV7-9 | CASSLAGATNEKLFF | TGTGCCAGCAGCTTAGCGGGAGCAACTAATGAAAAACTGTTTTTT
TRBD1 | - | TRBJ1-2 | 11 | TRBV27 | CASSQGGGYTF | TGTGCCAGCAGTCAGGGGGGCGGCTACACCTTC
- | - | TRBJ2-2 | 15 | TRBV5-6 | CASSSYGGNTGELFF | TGTGCCAGCAGCTCATACGGGGGGAACACCGGGGAGCTGTTTTTT
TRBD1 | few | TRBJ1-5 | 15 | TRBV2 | CASSRDRSSNQPQHF | TGTGCCAGCAGTAGGGACAGGAGTAGCAATCAGCCCCAGCATTTT
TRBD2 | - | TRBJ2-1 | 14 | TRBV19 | CASSISGGNNEQFF | TGTGCCAGTAGTATTAGCGGGGGTAATAATGAGCAGTTCTTC
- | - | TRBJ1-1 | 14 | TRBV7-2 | CASSPARDTGEAFF | TGTGCCAGCAGCCCGGCTCGGGACACGGGTGAAGCTTTCTTT
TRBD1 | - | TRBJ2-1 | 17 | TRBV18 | CASSPLIVTGKHNEQFF | TGTGCCAGCTCACCACTTATCGTGACAGGGAAACACAATGAGCAGTTCTTC
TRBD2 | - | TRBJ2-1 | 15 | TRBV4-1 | CASSQGLAGGGEQFF | TGCGCCAGCAGCCAAGGACTAGCGGGTGGGGGTGAGCAGTTCTTC
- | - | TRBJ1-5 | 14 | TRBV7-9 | CASSFWGGNQPQHF | TGTGCCAGCAGCTTCTGGGGCGGCAATCAGCCCCAGCATTTT
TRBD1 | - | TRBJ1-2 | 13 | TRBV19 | CATEPGTGAVYTF | TGTGCCACCGAGCCCGGGACAGGGGCGGTCTACACCTTC
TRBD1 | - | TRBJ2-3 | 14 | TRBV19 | CASAGQGPTDTQYF | TGTGCCAGCGCCGGACAGGGGCCCACAGATACGCAGTATTTT
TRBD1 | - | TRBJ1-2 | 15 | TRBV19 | CASSSSTRDRDGYTF | TGTGCCAGTAGTTCAAGCACCAGGGACAGGGATGGCTACACCTTC
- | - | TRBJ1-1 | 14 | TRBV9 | CASSPTAMNTEAFF | TGTGCCAGCAGCCCCACCGCTATGAACACTGAAGCTTTCTTT
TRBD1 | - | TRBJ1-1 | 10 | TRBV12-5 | CASGGQGAFF | TGTGCTAGTGGGGGACAGGGAGCTTTCTTT
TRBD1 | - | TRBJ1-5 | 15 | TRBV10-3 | CATASDRGQNQPQHF | TGTGCCACCGCGTCCGACAGGGGGCAAAATCAGCCCCAGCATTTT
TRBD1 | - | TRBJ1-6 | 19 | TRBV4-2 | CASSHTVKRTGDYNSPLHF | TGTGCCAGCAGCCATACTGTCAAAAGGACAGGAGACTATAATTCACCCCTCCACTTT
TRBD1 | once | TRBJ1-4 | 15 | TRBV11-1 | CASSSRTGFGEKLFF | TGTGCCAGCAGCTCGCGGACAGGATTTGGAGAAAAACTGTTTTTT
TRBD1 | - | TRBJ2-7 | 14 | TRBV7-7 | CASSLGTGVYEQYF | TGTGCTAGCAGCTTAGGGACAGGGGTTTACGAGCAGTACTTC
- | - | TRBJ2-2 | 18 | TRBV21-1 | CASSHKTSGAANTGELFF | TGTGCCAGCAGCCATAAGACTAGCGGGGCTGCGAACACCGGGGAGCTGTTTTTT
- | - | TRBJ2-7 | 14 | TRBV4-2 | CASSQVLGGYEQYF | TGTGCCAGCAGCCAAGTTCTGGGGGGCTACGAGCAGTACTTC
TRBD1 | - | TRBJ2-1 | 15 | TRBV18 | CASSVARDRRNEQFF | TGTGCCAGCTCCGTGGCCAGGGACAGGCGTAATGAGCAGTTCTTC
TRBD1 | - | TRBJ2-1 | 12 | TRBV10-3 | CAIGTGGDEQFF | TGTGCCATCGGGACAGGGGGAGATGAGCAGTTCTTC
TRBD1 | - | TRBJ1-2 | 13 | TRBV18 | CASSPDRDYGYTF | TGTGCCAGCTCACCAGACAGGGACTATGGCTACACCTTC
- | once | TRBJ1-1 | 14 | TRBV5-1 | CASSLMGRETEAFF | TGCGCCAGCAGCTTGATGGGCAGGGAAACTGAAGCTTTCTTT
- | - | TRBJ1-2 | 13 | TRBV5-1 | CASSNGQDYGYTF | TGCGCCAGCAGCAATGGACAAGACTATGGCTACACCTTC